The 23 T cell receptor beta chains reported below all come from one sample, sequenced in a study of long-term antiretroviral therapy in people with HIV (dated by TCRdb to between 2021 and 2022). The immunoSEQ hsTCRB v3.0 assay was used at survey level resolution to sequence the TRB variable region. As stored in TCRdb, this immuneACCESS dataset retains in-frame rearrangements with V and J assigned. A fraction of the clones does not appear; measured against another copy, unresolved V genes explain less than half of the discrepancy, and the remainder lacks a known reason. The sample includes about 24,000 clones, with 81% observed a single time. The ten largest clones add up to more than 15% of the sample. Here the sequenced sample was unsorted PBMCs, taken at the start of antiretroviral therapy, before treatment. These TCRs come from a woman aged 18-29 years with HIV.

This CDR3 is CASSYRPGRTGELFF. As DNA, the CDR3 is TGTGCCAGCAGTTACAGGCCCGGACGTACCGGGGAGCTGTTTTTT. The gene calls are TRBV6-6 and TRBJ2-2; no clear D. The CDR3 spans 15 residues. Germline values: CDR1 MNHNY, CDR2 SVGAGI (reference sequence). V shed 2 bases and J shed 5 bases, with 12 bases lying between them.

The sample holds one count of this clone. The chain carries TRBV5-4 and TRBJ2-7; TRBD1 is a possible D gene (6 bases). Germline V gene lookup returns CDR1 SGHNT and CDR2 YYREEE (reference sequence). The CDR3 contains 15 residues. Trimming removed 0 bases at V and 2 bases at J, with 12 bases between. The CDR3 DNA follows: TGTGCCAGCAGCTTGGAACAGGGAATCCCCTACGAGCAGTACTTC. This translates into CASSLEQGIPYEQYF.

This clone came up a few times. The gene calls are TRBV7-9 and TRBJ1-2; D uncertain. CDR3 length: 14 amino acids. The V and J ends lost 1 base and 4 bases respectively, with 10 bases between them. Germline V gene sequence: CDR1 SEHNR, CDR2 FQNEAQ (reference sequence). CDR3 DNA: TGTGCCAGCAGCTTAGGTGGAGAAATCTATGGCTACACCTTC. The encoded protein is CASSLGGEIYGYTF.

V is TRBV28 and J is TRBJ2-2; D possibly corresponds to TRBD1 (5 bases). This CDR3 spans 14 amino acids. Germline assignment: CDR1 MDHEN and CDR2 SYDVKM. Deletions cut 2 bases from V and 7 bases from J, with 11 bases between. Written as DNA, the CDR3 is TGTGCCAGCAGTTTAGGGGCTTATCGCGGGGAGCTGTTTTTT. Translating it yields CASSLGAYRGELFF. The full variable domain, in which reference TRBV28 and TRBJ2-2 provide the parts outside the CDR3, is DVKVTQSSRYLVKRTGEKVFLECVQDMDHENMFWYRQDPGLGLRLIYFSYDVKMKEKGDIPEGYSVSREKKERFSLILESASTNQTSMYLCASSLGAYRGELFFGEGSRLTVL.

The chain recombines TRBV20-1 with TRBJ1-1; no definite D call. Per germline, CDR1 DFQATT and CDR2 SNEGSKA (reference sequence). V was cut by 5 bases and J by 4 bases, with 8 bases left in between. The CDR3 extends over 11 amino acids. This CDR3 is CSASSFTEAFF. DNA for the CDR3: TGCAGTGCTTCCTCGTTCACTGAAGCTTTCTTT.

The V gene is TRBV5-1, the J gene TRBJ2-7, with 14 bases that match TRBD2. This CDR3 has 18 amino acids. Germline lookup yields CDR1 SGHRS and CDR2 YFSETQ. The ends lost 4 bases at V and 3 bases at J; junction bases unmatched: 12. The CDR3 here is CASSQITGTSGSSYEQYF. CDR3 bases: TGCGCCAGCAGCCAGATTACCGGGACTAGCGGGAGTAGCTACGAGCAGTACTTC.

This clone is large by share. The chain has TRBV5-6 and TRBJ2-2; tentative D call: TRBD2 (5 bases). CDR3 length: 13 residues. The V and J ends lost 6 bases and 8 bases respectively, with 14 bases between them. Germline V gene sequence: CDR1 SGHDT, CDR2 YYEEEE. DNA of the CDR3: TGTGCCAGCACCTTCCCCGGGGTTGGGGAGCTGTTTTTT. Its protein is CASTFPGVGELFF.

The count of this clone is one. The chain is built from TRBV9 and TRBJ2-5, with 7 bases fitting TRBD1. V lost 0 bases to trimming and J lost 0 bases; unmatched junction nucleotides: 5. CDR1 SGDLS and CDR2 YYNGEE come from the germline V gene. The CDR3 loop spans 16 amino acids. CDR3 loop: CASSVVGGRNQETQYF. In DNA, the CDR3 is TGTGCCAGCAGCGTAGTAGGGGGCAGAAACCAAGAGACCCAGTACTTC.

This clone has more than one count but fewer than ten. The V and J genes are TRBV4-1 and TRBJ2-7; D ambiguous. V was cut by 1 base and J by 2 bases, with 6 bases left in between. Germline values: CDR1 MGHRA, CDR2 YSYEKL. There are 13 residues in the CDR3. CDR3 DNA sequence: TGCGCCAGCAGCCAAGTGGACCCCTACGAGCAGTACTTC. It specifies CASSQVDPYEQYF.

This clone is termed medium-sized. Other DNA sequences of this sample code for an identical CDR3. This chain links TRBV27 with TRBJ2-3; no definite D call. V lost 2 bases and J lost 5, with 2 bases in between. Germline CDR1 MNHEY, CDR2 SMNVEV (reference sequence). There are 11 residues in the CDR3. The CDR3 loop reads CASSLGDTQYF. As DNA, the CDR3 is TGTGCCAGCAGTTTAGGAGATACGCAGTATTTT.

The CDR3 DNA reads TGTGCCAGCAGCGATTCGGGGAGCGGGGGAGTTGGAGATACGCAGTATTTT. It is translated as CASSDSGSGGVGDTQYF. The genes are TRBV9 and TRBJ2-3; 8 nucleotides match TRBD2. The V gene end was trimmed by 3 bases and the J gene end by 5 bases; junction bases not matched to a gene: 14. The CDR3 has 17 amino acids. CDR1 and CDR2 from the germline V gene are SGDLS and YYNGEE.

This chain links TRBV13 with TRBJ2-3; D uncertain. The CDR3 is made up of 15 amino acids. Trimming pared 5 bases from V and 5 bases from J, leaving 17 bases between. Germline V lookup: CDR1 PRHDT, CDR2 FYEKMQ (reference sequence). The CDR3 is CASSPRPRLKDTQYF. CDR3 DNA sequence: TGTGCCAGCAGCCCGCGACCCAGATTGAAAGATACGCAGTATTTT.

The chain carries TRBV30 and TRBJ1-1, with D tentatively TRBD1 (5 bases). The CDR3 spans 14 residues. Germline V CDR1 and CDR2: GTSNPN, SVGIG (reference sequence). The V end was cut by 0 bases, the J end by 0 bases, with 8 bases between. The CDR3 is CAWSVGALNTEAFF. The CDR3 nucleotides are TGTGCCTGGAGTGTCGGGGCCTTGAACACTGAAGCTTTCTTT. The full variable domain, its missing parts supplied by reference TRBV30 and TRBJ1-1, is SQTIHQWPATLVQPVGSPLSLECTVEGTSNPNLYWYRQAAGRGLQLLFYSVGIGQISSEVPQNLSASRPQDRQFILSSKKLLLSDSGFYLCAWSVGALNTEAFFGQGTRLTVV.

The genes are TRBV19 and TRBJ2-7, with 9 bases fitting TRBD2. Germline V gives CDR1 LNHDA, CDR2 SQIVND (reference sequence). Trimming cost V 6 bases and J 2 bases; bases outside gene matches: 5. This CDR3 has 14 amino acids. This chain's CDR3 is CASSRAGGTYEQYF. In DNA, the CDR3 is TGTGCCAGTAGCCGAGCGGGAGGCACCTACGAGCAGTACTTC. The variable domain in full, completed from reference TRBV19 and TRBJ2-7, reads DGGITQSPKYLFRKEGQNVTLSCEQNLNHDAMYWYRQDPGQGLRLIYYSQIVNDFQKGDIAEGYSVSREKKESFPLTVTSAQKNPTAFYLCASSRAGGTYEQYFGPGTRLTVT.

The chain links TRBV5-6 to TRBJ2-7, with TRBD2 identical over 7 bases. V lost 4 bases, J lost 3 bases, and 10 bases stayed unmatched. The CDR3 totals 15 residues. Germline V gives CDR1 SGHDT, CDR2 YYEEEE. CDR3 in amino acids: CASSNYRTGGYEQYF. The CDR3 DNA is TGTGCCAGCAGCAACTACCGGACGGGGGGCTACGAGCAGTACTTC.

The rearrangement uses TRBV19 and TRBJ1-5; no definite D call. The germline V gene has CDR1 LNHDA and CDR2 SQIVND (reference sequence). Trimming removed 1 base from V and 8 bases from J, with 15 bases in between. The CDR3 is made up of 15 amino acids. DNA of the CDR3: TGTGCCAGTAGTATAGGAGACATTGGAATAGAGCCCCAGCATTTT. Translated, it gives CASSIGDIGIEPQHF.

The chain's CDR3 is CASSGHQTGRGDTQYF. The CDR3 DNA is TGTGCCAGCAGCGGGCACCAGACAGGGAGGGGAGATACGCAGTATTTT. The gene calls are TRBV9 and TRBJ2-3, with D perhaps given as TRBD1 or TRBD2 (7 bases each). The CDR3 has 16 amino acids. CDR1 and CDR2 from the germline V gene are SGDLS and YYNGEE. V lost 3 bases and J 5 bases, leaving 19 bases between the germline ends.

This chain connects TRBV5-1 to TRBJ1-5; tentative D call: TRBD1 (6 bases). Germline V gives CDR1 SGHRS, CDR2 YFSETQ. CDR3 length equals 13 residues. The V and J ends lost 0 bases and 5 bases respectively, with 6 bases between them. CDR3 region: CASSLAGDQPQHF. The CDR3 DNA reads TGCGCCAGCAGCTTGGCAGGGGATCAGCCCCAGCATTTT.

This chain joins TRBV5-1 and TRBJ2-3; D is perhaps TRBD2 (6 bases). The CDR3 sequence is 15 residues long. V shed 5 bases and J shed 2 bases, with 15 bases lying between them. Germline lookup yields CDR1 SGHRS and CDR2 YFSETQ. The CDR3 bases are TGCGCCAGCAGGAGGGGACTCGCCATCACAGATACGCAGTATTTT. It encodes CASRRGLAITDTQYF. Together with reference TRBV5-1 and TRBJ2-3, the CDR3 gives the full variable domain: KAGVTQTPRYLIKTRGQQVTLSCSPISGHRSVSWYQQTPGQGLQFLFEYFSETQRNKGNFPGRFSGRQFSNSRSEMNVSTLELGDSALYLCASRRGLAITDTQYFGPGTRLTVL.

This clone was detected only once. This rearrangement joins TRBV7-8 to TRBJ2-2; D is perhaps TRBD2 (5 bases). The CDR3 is 15 residues long. Trimming removed 5 bases from V and 1 base from J, with 11 bases in between. CDR1 is SGHVS, CDR2 FQNEAQ, per germline. Here the CDR3 reads CASSPLGENTGELFF. The CDR3 DNA reads as TGTGCCAGCAGCCCTTTGGGAGAGAACACCGGGGAGCTGTTTTTT.

V and J are TRBV5-1 and TRBJ2-1; perhaps TRBD2 as D (5 bases). Germline lookup yields CDR1 SGHRS and CDR2 YFSETQ. CDR3 length: 14 residues. The V gene lost 3 bases and the J gene lost 0 bases, with 7 bases spanning the gap. The DNA of the CDR3 is TGCGCCAGCAGCTCGGGGAACTCCTACAATGAGCAGTTCTTC. It yields the protein CASSSGNSYNEQFF. The full variable domain, rest sourced from reference TRBV5-1 and TRBJ2-1, is KAGVTQTPRYLIKTRGQQVTLSCSPISGHRSVSWYQQTPGQGLQFLFEYFSETQRNKGNFPGRFSGRQFSNSRSEMNVSTLELGDSALYLCASSSGNSYNEQFFGPGTRLTVL.

The sample holds a few counts of this clone. The V gene is TRBV28, the J gene TRBJ2-7; 10 bases map to TRBD1. Germline V gene sequence: CDR1 MDHEN, CDR2 SYDVKM. The CDR3 length is 14 residues. V dropped 4 bases and J dropped 3; count of bases not matched to a gene: 3. CDR3 loop: CASSSGQGGYEQYF. In nucleotides, the CDR3 is TGTGCCAGCAGTTCCGGACAGGGGGGCTACGAGCAGTACTTC.

This clone occurred a few times. The chain links TRBV27 to TRBJ1-2; D possibly corresponds to TRBD1 (5 bases). CDR3 size: 14 residues. Germline V lookup: CDR1 MNHEY, CDR2 SMNVEV (reference sequence). The V gene lost 6 bases and the J gene lost 5 bases, with 16 bases spanning the gap. Here the CDR3 reads CASSTTMTEYGYTF. In nucleotides, the CDR3 is TGTGCCAGCAGCACAACGATGACAGAATATGGCTACACCTTC.